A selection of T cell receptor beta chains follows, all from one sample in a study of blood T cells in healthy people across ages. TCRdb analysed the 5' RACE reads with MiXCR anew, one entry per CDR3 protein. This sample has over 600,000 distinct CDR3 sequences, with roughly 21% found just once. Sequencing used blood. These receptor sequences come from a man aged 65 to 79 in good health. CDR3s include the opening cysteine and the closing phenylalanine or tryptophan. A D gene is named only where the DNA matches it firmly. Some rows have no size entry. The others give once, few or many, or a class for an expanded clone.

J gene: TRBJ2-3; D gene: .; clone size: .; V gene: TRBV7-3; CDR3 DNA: TGTGCCAGCAGCCGGGGGACCCACACAGATACGCAGTATTTT; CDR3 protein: CASSRGTHTDTQYF
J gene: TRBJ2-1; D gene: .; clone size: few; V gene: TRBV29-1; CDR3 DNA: TGCAGCGTTGTCGCAGGGGGCCCGGGGGGCTACTACAATGAGCAGTTCTTC; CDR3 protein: CSVVAGGPGGYYNEQFF
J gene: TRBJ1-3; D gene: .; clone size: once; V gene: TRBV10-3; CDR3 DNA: TGTGCCATCAGGAGCCACCCTGGAAACACCATATATTTT; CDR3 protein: CAIRSHPGNTIYF
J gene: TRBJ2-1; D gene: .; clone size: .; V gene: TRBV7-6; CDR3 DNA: TGTGCCAGCAGCGTCGGACAGCAGGATGAGCAGTTCTTC; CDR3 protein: CASSVGQQDEQFF
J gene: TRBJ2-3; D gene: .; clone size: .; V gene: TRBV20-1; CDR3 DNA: TGCAGTGCTGCCCGGGGGACTAGCACAGATACGCAGTATTTT; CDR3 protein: CSAARGTSTDTQYF
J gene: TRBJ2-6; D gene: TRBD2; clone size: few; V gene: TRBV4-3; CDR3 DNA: TGCGCCAGCAGCCAAGAGAGGCTAGCGGGCACTGGGGCCAACGTCCTGACTTTC; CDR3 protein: CASSQERLAGTGANVLTF
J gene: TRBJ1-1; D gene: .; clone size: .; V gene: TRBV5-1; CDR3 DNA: TGCGCCAGCAGCCCGTCCTTGGGTGCGAACACTGAAGCTTTCTTT; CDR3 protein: CASSPSLGANTEAFF
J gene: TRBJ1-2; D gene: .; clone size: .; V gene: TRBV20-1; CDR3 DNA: TGCAGTGCTAGGCCTACAGGTGTCGGCTATGGCTACACCTTC; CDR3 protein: CSARPTGVGYGYTF
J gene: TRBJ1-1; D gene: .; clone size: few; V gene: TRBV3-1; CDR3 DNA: TGTGCCAGCAGCCCAAGAAATTGGGGCCGGAACACTGAAGCTTTCTTT; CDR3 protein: CASSPRNWGRNTEAFF
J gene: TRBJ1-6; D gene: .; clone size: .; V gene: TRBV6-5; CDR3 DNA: TGTGCCAGCAGTTACCGACAGAATTCACCCCTCCACTTT; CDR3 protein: CASSYRQNSPLHF
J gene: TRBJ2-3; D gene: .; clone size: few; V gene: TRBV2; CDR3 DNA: TGTGCCAGCGGATGGACCGCCCGCACAGATACGCAGTATTTT; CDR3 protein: CASGWTARTDTQYF
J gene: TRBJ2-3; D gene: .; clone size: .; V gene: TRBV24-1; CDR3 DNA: TGTGCCACCGACGGAGTCACAGATACGCAGTATTTT; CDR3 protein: CATDGVTDTQYF
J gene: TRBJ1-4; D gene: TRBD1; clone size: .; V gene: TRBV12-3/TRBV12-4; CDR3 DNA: TGTGCCAGCAGAACCGGGACAGGGGTTGAAAAACTGTTTTTT; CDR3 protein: CASRTGTGVEKLFF
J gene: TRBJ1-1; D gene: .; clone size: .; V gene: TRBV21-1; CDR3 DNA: TGTGCCAGCAGCACAAAGTGGGGCGGTAACACTGAAGCTTTCTTT; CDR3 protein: CASSTKWGGNTEAFF
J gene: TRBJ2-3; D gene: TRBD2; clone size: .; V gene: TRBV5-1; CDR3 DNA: TGCGCCAGCAGCCAGACTAGCGGGAGGGCCACGAGCACAGATACGCAGTATTTT; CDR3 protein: CASSQTSGRATSTDTQYF
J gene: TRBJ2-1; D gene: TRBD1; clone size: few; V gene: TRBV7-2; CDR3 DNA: TGTGCCAGCAGCGGACAGGGGTCCTACAATGAGCAGTTCTTC; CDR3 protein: CASSGQGSYNEQFF
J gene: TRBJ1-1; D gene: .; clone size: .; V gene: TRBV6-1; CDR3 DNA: TGTGCCAGCAGCGGAGCAGGGGCGGACACTGAAGCTTTCTTT; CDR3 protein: CASSGAGADTEAFF
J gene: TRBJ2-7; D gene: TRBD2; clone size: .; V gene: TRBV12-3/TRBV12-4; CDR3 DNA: TGTGCCAGCAGTTTTAGCCCACTAGCGGGAGATTACGAGCAGTACTTC; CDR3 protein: CASSFSPLAGDYEQYF
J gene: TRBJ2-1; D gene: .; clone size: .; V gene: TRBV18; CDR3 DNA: TGTGCCAGCTCACCACCGGCGGCTGAGTCCAATGAGCAGTTCTTC; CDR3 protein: CASSPPAAESNEQFF
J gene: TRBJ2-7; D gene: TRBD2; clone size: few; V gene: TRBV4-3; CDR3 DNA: TGCGCCAGCAGCCAAGAAGGGGCTAGCGGGAACGAGCAGTACTTC; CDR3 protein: CASSQEGASGNEQYF
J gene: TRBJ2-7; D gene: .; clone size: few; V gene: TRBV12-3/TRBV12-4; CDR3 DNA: TGTGCCAGCAGTTCAGAGGTCGGCCCCTACGAGCAGTACTTC; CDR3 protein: CASSSEVGPYEQYF
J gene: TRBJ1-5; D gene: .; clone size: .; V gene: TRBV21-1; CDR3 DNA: TGTGCCAGCAGCTGGCCCAATCAGCCCCAGCATTTT; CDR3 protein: CASSWPNQPQHF
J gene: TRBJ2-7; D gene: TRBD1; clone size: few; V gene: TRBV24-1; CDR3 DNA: TGTGCCACCAGTGATCGGGACAGATCCTACGAGCAGTACTTC; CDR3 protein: CATSDRDRSYEQYF
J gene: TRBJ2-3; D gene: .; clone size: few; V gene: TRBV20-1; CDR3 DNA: TGCAGTGCTAGGCGGAGGTCTGGCGGAAGCACAGATACGCAGTATTTT; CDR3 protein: CSARRRSGGSTDTQYF
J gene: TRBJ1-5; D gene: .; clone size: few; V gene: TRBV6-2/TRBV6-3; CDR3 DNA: TGTGCCAGCAGTTACGCACCGGACCCGAGGGGCAATCAGCCCCAGCATTTT; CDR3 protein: CASSYAPDPRGNQPQHF